The 8 T cell receptor beta chains reported below all come from one sample, sequenced in a study of cytotoxic CD8 clonotypes in ibrutinib-treated CLL (dated by TCRdb to the early 2020s). Libraries were made using the immunoSEQ multiplex PCR assay. Held by TCRdb, this immuneACCESS table contains in-frame sequences only and omits some clones. Under half of the omission traces to an unresolved V gene where checked; the cause of the rest is unknown. The sample records approximately 57,000 clones, over 55% of which are singletons. Together, the top ten hold roughly 20% of the sample. Read against the paper, the sample's time point label means: roughly 23 months on ibrutinib. The material sequenced was PBMCs, taken after 24 months of ibrutinib treatment. The receptors were sampled from a human donor with chronic lymphocytic leukemia.

This clone was seen at least ten times. This chain uses TRBV30 with TRBJ1-5, with 11 bases matching TRBD1. CDR1 is GTSNPN and CDR2 is SVGIG in the germline V gene (reference sequence). Unmatched junction bases numbered 7, after V lost 8 bases and J lost 7 bases. This CDR3 comprises 13 residues. The CDR3 DNA reads TGTGCCGCCGGGACAGGGGGTAGGCAGCCCCAGCATTTT. This gives the protein CAAGTGGRQPQHF.

The rearrangement uses TRBV28 and TRBJ1-2; D possibly corresponds to TRBD1 (5 bases). V was shortened by 5 bases and J by 0 bases, with 13 bases between the two germline ends. Germline-derived CDR1 and CDR2 are MDHEN and SYDVKM. The CDR3 extends over 15 amino acids. CDR3 coding DNA: TGTGCCAGCAGTCCATCGGGACGGACTAACTATGGCTACACCTTC. Translation gives CASSPSGRTNYGYTF.

V and J are TRBV15 and TRBJ1-1; D is uncertain. V was cut by 3 bases and J by 5 bases, with 16 bases left in between. From germline, CDR1 is LNHNV and CDR2 YYDKDF (reference sequence). This CDR3 has 15 residues. CDR3 in amino acids: CATSSRVVEATEAFF. CDR3 bases: TGTGCCACCAGCAGTCGGGTAGTCGAAGCGACTGAAGCTTTCTTT.

V is TRBV19 and J is TRBJ1-2; tentatively, D is TRBD1 (6 bases). The CDR3 length is 18 residues. The germline V gene has CDR1 LNHDA and CDR2 SQIVND (reference sequence). V was shortened by 4 bases and J by 4 bases, with 25 bases between the two germline ends. The CDR3 reads CASSTADLSIRGSYGYTF. For the CDR3, the DNA is TGTGCCAGTAGTACGGCCGACCTCTCGATCAGGGGAAGCTATGGCTACACCTTC.

This clone has a single count. The chain has TRBV10-3 and TRBJ1-1, with 9 bases aligning to TRBD1. Germline V gene sequence: CDR1 ENHRY, CDR2 SYGVKD. The junction had 11 bases not matched to a gene; V was cut back by 10 bases and J by 11 bases. The CDR3 has 12 residues. The CDR3: CATQGGDRAAFF. CDR3 DNA sequence: TGTGCCACCCAGGGTGGGGACAGGGCGGCTTTCTTT.

This clone was seen repeatedly, ten times or more. V and J are TRBV25-1 and TRBJ2-1; no firm D call. Germline V CDR1 and CDR2: MGHDK, SYGVNS. The CDR3 spans 15 residues. The V end lost 2 bases, the J end lost 3 bases, and 11 bases lay between the germline ends. CDR3 amino acids: CASSEPSWGYNEQFF. The CDR3 region has the DNA TGTGCCAGCAGTGAACCGTCCTGGGGCTACAATGAGCAGTTCTTC.

V gene TRBV28 combines with J gene TRBJ2-3, with D tentatively TRBD2 (6 bases). V lost 6 bases and J lost 2, with 9 bases in between. Germline CDR1 MDHEN, CDR2 SYDVKM. The CDR3 has 13 amino acids. For the CDR3, the DNA is TGTGCCAGCAGACAGGACTACACAGATACGCAGTATTTT. Translation gives CASRQDYTDTQYF.

This rearrangement joins TRBV5-5 to TRBJ2-7; 7 bases are shared with TRBD2. Germline assignment: CDR1 SGHKS and CDR2 YYEKEE (reference sequence). The CDR3 length is 15 residues. The V segment lost 4 bases and the J segment 6 bases; nucleotides outside the gene matches: 13. The chain's CDR3 is CASSRVAGEGAEQYF. CDR3 DNA sequence: TGTGCCAGCAGCCGGGTGGCGGGGGAAGGTGCCGAGCAGTACTTC.